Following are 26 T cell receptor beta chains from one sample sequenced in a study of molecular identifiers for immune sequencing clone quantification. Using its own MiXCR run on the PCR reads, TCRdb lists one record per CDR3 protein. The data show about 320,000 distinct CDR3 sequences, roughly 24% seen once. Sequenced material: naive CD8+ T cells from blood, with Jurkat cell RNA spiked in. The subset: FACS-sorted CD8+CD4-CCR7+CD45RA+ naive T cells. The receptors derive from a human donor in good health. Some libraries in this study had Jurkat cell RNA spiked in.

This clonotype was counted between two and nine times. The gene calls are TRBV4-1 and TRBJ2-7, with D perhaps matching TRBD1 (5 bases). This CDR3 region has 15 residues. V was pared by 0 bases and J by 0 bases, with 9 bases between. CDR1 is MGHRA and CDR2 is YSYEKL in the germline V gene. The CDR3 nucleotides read TGCGCCAGCAGCCAAGAATACAGGAGCTCCTACGAGCAGTACTTC. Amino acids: CASSQEYRSSYEQYF.

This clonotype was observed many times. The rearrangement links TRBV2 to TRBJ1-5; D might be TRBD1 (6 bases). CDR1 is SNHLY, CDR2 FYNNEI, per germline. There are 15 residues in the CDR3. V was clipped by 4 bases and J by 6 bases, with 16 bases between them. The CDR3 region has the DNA TGTGCCAGCAGTGTGGGGTCGGGGGGCATTCAGCCCCAGCATTTT. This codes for CASSVGSGGIQPQHF.

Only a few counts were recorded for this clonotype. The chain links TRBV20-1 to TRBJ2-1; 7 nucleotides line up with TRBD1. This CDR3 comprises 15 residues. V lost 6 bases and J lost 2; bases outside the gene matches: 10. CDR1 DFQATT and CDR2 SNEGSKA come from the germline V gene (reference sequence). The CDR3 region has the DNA TGCAGTGCAGACGAACAGGGGTTTCCCTACAATGAGCAGTTCTTC. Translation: CSADEQGFPYNEQFF.

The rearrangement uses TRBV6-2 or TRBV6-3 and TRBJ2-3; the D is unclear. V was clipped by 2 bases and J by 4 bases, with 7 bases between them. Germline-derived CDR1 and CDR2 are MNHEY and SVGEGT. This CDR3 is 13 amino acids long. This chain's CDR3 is CASSYRFPDTQYF. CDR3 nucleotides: TGTGCCAGCAGTTACCGTTTTCCAGATACGCAGTATTTT.

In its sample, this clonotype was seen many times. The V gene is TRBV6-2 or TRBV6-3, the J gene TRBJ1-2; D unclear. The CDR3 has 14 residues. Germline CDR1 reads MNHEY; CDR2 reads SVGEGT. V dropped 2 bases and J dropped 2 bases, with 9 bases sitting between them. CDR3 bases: TGTGCCAGCAGTTACGTCCGGAAGAACTATGGCTACACCTTC. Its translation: CASSYVRKNYGYTF.

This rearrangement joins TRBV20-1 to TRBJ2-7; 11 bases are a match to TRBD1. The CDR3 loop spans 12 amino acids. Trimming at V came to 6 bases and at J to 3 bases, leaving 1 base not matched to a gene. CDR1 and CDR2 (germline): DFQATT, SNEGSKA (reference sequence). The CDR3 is CSAGTGGYEQYF. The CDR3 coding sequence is TGCAGTGCCGGGACAGGGGGCTACGAGCAGTACTTC.

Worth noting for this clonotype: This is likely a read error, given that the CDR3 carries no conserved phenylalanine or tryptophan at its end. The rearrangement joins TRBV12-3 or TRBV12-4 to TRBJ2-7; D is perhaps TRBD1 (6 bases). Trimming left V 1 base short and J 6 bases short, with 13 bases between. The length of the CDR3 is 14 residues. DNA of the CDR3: TGTGCCAGCAGTTTAGAGAAGGACAGAGGCGAGCAGTACCTC. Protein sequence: CASSLEKDRGEQYL.

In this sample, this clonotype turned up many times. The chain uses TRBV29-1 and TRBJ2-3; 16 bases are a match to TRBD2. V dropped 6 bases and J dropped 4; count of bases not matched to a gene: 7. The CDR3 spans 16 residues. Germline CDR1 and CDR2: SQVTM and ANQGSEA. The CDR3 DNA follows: TGCAGCGTCTGGGGACTAGCGGGGGGGCTGGCAGATACGCAGTATTTT. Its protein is CSVWGLAGGLADTQYF.

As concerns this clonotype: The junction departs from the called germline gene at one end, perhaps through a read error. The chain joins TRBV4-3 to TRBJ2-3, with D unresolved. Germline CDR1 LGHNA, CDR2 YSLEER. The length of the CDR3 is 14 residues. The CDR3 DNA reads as TGCGCCAGCCGCCACGGCTCCTTGGCGGATACGCAGTATTTT. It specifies CASRHGSLADTQYF.

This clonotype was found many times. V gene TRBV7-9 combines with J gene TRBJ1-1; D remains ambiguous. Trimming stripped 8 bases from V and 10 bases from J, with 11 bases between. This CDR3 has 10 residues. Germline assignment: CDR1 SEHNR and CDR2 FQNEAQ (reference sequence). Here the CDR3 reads CASGFTGAFF. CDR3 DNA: TGTGCCAGCGGATTTACCGGAGCTTTCTTT.

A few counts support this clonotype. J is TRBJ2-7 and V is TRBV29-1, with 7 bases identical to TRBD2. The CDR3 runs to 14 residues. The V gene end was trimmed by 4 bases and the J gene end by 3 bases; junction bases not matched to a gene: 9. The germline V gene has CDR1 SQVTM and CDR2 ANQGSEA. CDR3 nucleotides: TGCAGCGTTGGGGGGAGGGGTGGGGGCTACGAGCAGTACTTC. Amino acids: CSVGGRGGGYEQYF.

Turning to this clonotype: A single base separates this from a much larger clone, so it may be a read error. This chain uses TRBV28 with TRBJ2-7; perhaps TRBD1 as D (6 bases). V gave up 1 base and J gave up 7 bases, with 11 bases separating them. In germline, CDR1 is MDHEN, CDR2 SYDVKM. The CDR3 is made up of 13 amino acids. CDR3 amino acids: CASSLLSGAEQYF. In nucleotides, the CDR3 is TGTGCCAGCAGTTTATTGTCAGGGGCTGAGCAGTACTTC.

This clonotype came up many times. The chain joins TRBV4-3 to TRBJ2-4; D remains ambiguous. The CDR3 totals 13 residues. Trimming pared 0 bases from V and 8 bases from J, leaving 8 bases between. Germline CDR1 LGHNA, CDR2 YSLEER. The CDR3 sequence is CASSQDASHIQYF. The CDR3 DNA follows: TGCGCCAGCAGCCAAGACGCCAGTCACATTCAGTACTTC.

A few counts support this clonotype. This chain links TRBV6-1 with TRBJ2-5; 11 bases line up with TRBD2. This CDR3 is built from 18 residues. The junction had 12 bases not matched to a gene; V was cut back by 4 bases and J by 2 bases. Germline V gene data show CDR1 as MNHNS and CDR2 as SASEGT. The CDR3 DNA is TGTGCCAGCAGTGTACCCCTAGCGGGGGGTGATATTCAAGAGACCCAGTACTTC. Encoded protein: CASSVPLAGGDIQETQYF.

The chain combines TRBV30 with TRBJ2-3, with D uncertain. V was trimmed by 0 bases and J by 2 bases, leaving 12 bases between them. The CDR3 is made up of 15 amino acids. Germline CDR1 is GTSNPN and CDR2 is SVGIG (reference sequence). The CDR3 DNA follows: TGTGCCTGGAGTGTAGCACAGATCACCACAGATACGCAGTATTTT. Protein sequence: CAWSVAQITTDTQYF.

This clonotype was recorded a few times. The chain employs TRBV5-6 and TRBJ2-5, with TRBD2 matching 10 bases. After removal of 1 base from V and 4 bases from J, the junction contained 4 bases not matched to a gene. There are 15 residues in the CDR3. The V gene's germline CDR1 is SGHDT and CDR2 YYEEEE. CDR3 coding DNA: TGTGCCAGCAGCTTGAAGCGGGGGGGCGCAGAGACCCAGTACTTC. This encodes CASSLKRGGAETQYF.

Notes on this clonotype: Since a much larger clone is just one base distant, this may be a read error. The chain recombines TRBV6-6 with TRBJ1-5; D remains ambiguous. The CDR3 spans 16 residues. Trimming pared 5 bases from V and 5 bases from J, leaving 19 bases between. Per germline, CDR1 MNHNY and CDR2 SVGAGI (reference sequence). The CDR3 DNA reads TGTGCCAGCAGTGACTATGGGTCAGTTAGAGATCAGCCCCAGCATTTT. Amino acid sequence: CASSDYGSVRDQPQHF.

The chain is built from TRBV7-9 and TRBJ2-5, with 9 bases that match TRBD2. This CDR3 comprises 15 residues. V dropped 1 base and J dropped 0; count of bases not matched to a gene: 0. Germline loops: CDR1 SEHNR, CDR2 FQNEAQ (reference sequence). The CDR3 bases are TGTGCCAGCAGCTTAGTAGCGGGGGACCAAGAGACCCAGTACTTC. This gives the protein CASSLVAGDQETQYF.

The CDR3 sequence is CSARNGRYGNQPQHF. DNA for the CDR3: TGCAGTGCCCGGAATGGGCGTTATGGCAATCAGCCCCAGCATTTT. J is TRBJ1-5 and V is TRBV20-1, with D hard to call. The V and J ends lost 6 bases and 2 bases respectively, with 17 bases between them. The CDR3 runs 15 residues. Germline-derived CDR1 and CDR2 are DFQATT and SNEGSKA (reference sequence).

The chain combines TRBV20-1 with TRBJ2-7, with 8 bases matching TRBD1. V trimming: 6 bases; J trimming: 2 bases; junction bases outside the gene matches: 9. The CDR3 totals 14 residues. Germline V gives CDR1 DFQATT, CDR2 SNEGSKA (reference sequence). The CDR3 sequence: CSAADRGTTYEQYF. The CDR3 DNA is TGCAGTGCAGCTGACAGGGGCACAACCTACGAGCAGTACTTC.

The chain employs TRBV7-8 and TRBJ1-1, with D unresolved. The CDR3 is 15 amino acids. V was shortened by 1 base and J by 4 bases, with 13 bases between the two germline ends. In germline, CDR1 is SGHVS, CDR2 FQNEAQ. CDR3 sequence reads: CASSLGGGFGTEAFF. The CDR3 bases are TGTGCCAGCAGCTTAGGCGGAGGGTTCGGCACTGAAGCTTTCTTT.

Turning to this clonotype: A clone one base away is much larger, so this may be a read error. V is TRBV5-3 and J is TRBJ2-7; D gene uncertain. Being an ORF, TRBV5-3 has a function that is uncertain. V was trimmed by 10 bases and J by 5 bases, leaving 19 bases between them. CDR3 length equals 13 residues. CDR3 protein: CAGSLLGSHEQYF. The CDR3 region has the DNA TGTGCCGGCAGCTTGCTGGGGTCCCACGAGCAGTACTTC.

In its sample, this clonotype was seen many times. The CDR3 loop is CASSPLPGELDTQYF. In DNA, the CDR3 is TGTGCCAGCAGTCCGCTCCCAGGAGAGTTAGATACGCAGTATTTT. The chain has TRBV6-5 and TRBJ2-3; D remains ambiguous. V was trimmed by 5 bases and J by 5 bases, leaving 17 bases between them. The CDR3 sequence is 15 residues long. Germline-derived CDR1 and CDR2 are MNHEY and SVGAGI.

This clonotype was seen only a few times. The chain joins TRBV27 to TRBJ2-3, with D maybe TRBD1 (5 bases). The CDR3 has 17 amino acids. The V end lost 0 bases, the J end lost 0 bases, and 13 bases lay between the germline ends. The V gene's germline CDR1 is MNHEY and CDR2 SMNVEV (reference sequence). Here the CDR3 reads CASSLSISGKSTDTQYF. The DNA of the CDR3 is TGTGCCAGCAGTTTATCGATTTCAGGGAAAAGCACAGATACGCAGTATTTT.

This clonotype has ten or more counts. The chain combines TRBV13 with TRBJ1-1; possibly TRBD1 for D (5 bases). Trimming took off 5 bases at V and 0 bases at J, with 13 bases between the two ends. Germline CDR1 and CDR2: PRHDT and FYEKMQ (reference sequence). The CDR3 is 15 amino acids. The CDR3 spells CASSANGDLNTEAFF. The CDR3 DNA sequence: TGTGCCAGCAGCGCTAACGGGGACCTGAACACTGAAGCTTTCTTT.

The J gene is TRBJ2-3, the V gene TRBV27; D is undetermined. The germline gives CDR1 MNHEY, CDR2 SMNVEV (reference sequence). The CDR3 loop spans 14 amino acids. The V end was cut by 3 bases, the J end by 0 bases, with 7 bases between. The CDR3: CASSFYPSTDTQYF. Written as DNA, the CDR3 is TGTGCCAGCAGTTTTTACCCCAGCACAGATACGCAGTATTTT.